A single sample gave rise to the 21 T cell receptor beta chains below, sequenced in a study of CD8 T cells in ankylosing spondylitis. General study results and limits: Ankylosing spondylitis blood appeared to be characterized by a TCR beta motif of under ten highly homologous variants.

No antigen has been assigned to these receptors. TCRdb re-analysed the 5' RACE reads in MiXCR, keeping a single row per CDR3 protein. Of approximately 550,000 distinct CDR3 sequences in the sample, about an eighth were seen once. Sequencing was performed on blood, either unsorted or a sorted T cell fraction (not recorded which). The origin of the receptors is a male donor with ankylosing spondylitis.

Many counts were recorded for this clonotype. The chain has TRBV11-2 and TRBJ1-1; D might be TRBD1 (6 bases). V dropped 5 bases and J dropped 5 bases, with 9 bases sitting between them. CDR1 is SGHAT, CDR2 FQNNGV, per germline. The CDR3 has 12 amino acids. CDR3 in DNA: TGTGCCAGCAGCCAGGGGAGTACTGAAGCTTTCTTT. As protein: CASSQGSTEAFF.

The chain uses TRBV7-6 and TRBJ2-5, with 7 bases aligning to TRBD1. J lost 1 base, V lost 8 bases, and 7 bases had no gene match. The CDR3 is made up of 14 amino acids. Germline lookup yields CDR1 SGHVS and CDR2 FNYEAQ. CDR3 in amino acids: CASGLQGTQETQYF. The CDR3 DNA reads TGTGCCAGCGGATTACAGGGGACCCAAGAGACCCAGTACTTC.

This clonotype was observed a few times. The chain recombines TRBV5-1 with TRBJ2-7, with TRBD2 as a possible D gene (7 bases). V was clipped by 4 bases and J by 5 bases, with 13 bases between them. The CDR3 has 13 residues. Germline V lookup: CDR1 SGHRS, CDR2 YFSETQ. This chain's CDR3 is CASSLGGGNEQYV. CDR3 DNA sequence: TGCGCCAGCAGCCTGGGAGGGGGGAACGAGCAGTACGTC.

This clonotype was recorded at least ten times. The CDR3 nucleotides read TGTGCCAGCAGTCAAAGGGGCAGCTCCTACGAGCAGTACGTC. It encodes CASSQRGSSYEQYV. This chain uses TRBV6-1 with TRBJ2-7; perhaps TRBD1 as D (5 bases). Trimming shortened V by 5 bases and J by 0 bases, and 11 bases separated the two germline ends. Germline V gene data show CDR1 as MNHNS and CDR2 as SASEGT. This CDR3 is built from 14 residues.

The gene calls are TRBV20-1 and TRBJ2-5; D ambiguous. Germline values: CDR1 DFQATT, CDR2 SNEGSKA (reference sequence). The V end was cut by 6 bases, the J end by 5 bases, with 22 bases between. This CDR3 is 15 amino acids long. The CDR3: CSALHTRARSETQYF. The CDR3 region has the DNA TGCAGTGCGCTTCATACAAGGGCGAGGAGTGAGACCCAGTACTTC.

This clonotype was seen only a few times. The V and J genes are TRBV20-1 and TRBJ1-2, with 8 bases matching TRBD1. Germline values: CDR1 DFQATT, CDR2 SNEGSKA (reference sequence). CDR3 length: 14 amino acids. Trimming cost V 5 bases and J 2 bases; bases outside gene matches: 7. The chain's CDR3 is CSAGKTGENYGYTF. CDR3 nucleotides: TGCAGTGCTGGGAAGACAGGGGAAAACTATGGCTACACCTTC.

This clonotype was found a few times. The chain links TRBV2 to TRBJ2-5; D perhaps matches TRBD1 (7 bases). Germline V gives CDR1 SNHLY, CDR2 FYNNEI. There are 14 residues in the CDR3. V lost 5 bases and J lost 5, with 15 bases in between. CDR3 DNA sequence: TGTGCCAGCAGTCTTCGACAGGGAGGTGAGACCCAGTACTTC. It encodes CASSLRQGGETQYF.

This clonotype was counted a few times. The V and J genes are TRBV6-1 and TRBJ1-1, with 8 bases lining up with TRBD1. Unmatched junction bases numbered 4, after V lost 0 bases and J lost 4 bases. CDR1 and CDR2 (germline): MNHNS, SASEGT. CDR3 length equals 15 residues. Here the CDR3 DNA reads TGTGCCAGCAGTGAAGCGTTCAGGGGGCCCACTGAAGCTTTCTTT. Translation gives CASSEAFRGPTEAFF.

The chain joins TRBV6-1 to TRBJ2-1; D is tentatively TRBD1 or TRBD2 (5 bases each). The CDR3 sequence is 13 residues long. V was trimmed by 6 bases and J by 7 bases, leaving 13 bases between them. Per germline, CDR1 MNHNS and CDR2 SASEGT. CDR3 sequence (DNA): TGTGCCAGCAGGAGGGGTCTCGGGAATGAGCAGTTCTTC. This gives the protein CASRRGLGNEQFF.

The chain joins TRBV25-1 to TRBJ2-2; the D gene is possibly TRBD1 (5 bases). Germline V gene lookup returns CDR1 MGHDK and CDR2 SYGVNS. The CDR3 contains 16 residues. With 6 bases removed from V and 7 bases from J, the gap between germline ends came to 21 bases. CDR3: CASRTDSGSPNGELFF. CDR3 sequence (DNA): TGTGCCAGCAGAACCGACAGTGGGTCCCCGAACGGGGAGCTGTTTTTT.

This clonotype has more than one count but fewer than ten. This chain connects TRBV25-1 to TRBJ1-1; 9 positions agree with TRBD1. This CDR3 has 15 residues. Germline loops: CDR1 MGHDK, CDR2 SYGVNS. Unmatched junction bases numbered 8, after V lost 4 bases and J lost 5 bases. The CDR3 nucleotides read TGTGCCAGCAGTGCCTACAGGGGGCTGGGAACTGAAGCTTTCTTT. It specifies CASSAYRGLGTEAFF. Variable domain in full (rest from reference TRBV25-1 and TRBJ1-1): EADIYQTPRYLVIGTGKKITLECSQTMGHDKMYWYQQDPGMELHLIHYSYGVNSTEKGDLSSESTVSRIRTEHFPLTLESARPSHTSQYLCASSAYRGLGTEAFFGQGTRLTVV.

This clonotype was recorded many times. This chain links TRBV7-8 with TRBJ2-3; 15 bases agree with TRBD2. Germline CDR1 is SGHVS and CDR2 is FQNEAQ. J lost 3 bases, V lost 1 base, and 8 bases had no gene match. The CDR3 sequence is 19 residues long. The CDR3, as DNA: TGTGCCAGCAGCTTAGGGGGACTAGCGGGAGGAAGGAGGACAGATACGCAGTATTTT. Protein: CASSLGGLAGGRRTDTQYF.

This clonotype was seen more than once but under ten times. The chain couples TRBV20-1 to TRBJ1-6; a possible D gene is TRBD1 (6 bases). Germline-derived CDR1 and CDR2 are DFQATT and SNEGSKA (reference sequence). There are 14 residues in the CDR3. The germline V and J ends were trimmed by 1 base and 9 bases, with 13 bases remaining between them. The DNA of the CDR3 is TGCAGTGCTAGAGGAACAGGGAGGGGTTCACCCCTCCACTTT. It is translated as CSARGTGRGSPLHF.

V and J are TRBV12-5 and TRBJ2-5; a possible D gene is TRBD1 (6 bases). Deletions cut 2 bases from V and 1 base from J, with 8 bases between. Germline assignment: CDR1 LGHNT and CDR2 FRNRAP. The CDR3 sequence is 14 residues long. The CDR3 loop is CASGLKGGQETQYF. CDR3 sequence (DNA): TGTGCTAGTGGTTTGAAAGGGGGCCAAGAGACCCAGTACTTC.

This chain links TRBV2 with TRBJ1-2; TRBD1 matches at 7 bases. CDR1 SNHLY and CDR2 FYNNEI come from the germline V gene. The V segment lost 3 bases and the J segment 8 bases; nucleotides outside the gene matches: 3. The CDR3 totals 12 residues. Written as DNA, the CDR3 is TGTGCCAGCAGTGATCAGGGGGAGGGCTACACCTTC. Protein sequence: CASSDQGEGYTF.

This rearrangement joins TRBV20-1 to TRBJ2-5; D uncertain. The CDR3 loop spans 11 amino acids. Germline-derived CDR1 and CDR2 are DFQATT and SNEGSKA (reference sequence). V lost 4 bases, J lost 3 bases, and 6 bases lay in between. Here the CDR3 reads CSANFKETQYF. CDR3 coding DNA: TGCAGTGCTAATTTCAAAGAGACCCAGTACTTC.

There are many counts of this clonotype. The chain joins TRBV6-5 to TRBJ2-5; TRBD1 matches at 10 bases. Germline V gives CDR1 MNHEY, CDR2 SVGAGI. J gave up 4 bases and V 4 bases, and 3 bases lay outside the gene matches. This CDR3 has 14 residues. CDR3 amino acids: CASSLGTGAETQYF. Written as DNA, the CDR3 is TGTGCCAGCAGTTTAGGGACAGGGGCAGAGACCCAGTACTTC.

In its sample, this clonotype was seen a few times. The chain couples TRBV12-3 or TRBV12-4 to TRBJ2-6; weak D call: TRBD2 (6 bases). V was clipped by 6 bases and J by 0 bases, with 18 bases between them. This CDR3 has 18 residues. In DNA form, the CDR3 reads TGTGCCAGCAGCCCTCGAGGAGCGGGTAACTCTGGGGCCAACGTCCTGACTTTC. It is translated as CASSPRGAGNSGANVLTF.

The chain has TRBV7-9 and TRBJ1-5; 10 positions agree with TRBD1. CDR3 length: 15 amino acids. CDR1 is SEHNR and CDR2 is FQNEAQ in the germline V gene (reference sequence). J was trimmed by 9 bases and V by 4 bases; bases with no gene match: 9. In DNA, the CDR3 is TGTGCCAGCAGCTCAACCGGGACAGGGGCTTCGCCCCAGCATTTT. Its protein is CASSSTGTGASPQHF.

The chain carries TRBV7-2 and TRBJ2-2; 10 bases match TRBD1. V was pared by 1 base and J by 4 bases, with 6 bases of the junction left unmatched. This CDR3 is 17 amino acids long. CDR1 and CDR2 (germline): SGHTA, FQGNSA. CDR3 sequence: CASSLGGTGVVTGELFF. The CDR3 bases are TGTGCCAGCAGCTTAGGAGGGACAGGGGTTGTCACCGGGGAGCTGTTTTTT. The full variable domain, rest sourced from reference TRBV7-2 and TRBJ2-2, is GAGVSQSPSNKVTEKGKDVELRCDPISGHTALYWYRQSLGQGLEFLIYFQGNSAPDKSGLPSDRFSAERTGGSVSTLTIQRTQQEDSAVYLCASSLGGTGVVTGELFFGEGSRLTVL.

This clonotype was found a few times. The CDR3 coding sequence is TGTGCCAGCAGCCAAGAGGGAATCTATGGCTACACCTTC. This sequence encodes CASSQEGIYGYTF. The rearrangement joins TRBV14 to TRBJ1-2; D unresolved. Trimming pared 0 bases from V and 4 bases from J, leaving 6 bases between. The length of the CDR3 is 13 residues. The germline gives CDR1 SGHDN, CDR2 FVKESK.